Listed here are 5 T cell receptor beta chains from one sample, sequenced in a study of cytomegalovirus exposure and HLA in healthy donors. Sequencing used immunoSEQ multiplex PCR; TCRdb keeps in-frame clones, though not all of them. The repertoire holds around 350,000 clones, about nine tenths seen once, with roughly 0.82% in the top ten. The specimen sequenced was PBMCs. The receptors were sampled from a young woman in good health and CMV-seronegative.

CDR3 coding DNA: TGTGCCAGCAGCTCCGGACTAGCGGGAGCCTCAGATACGCAGTATTTT. It translates to CASSSGLAGASDTQYF. This sequence joins TRBV7-3 and TRBJ2-3, with 13 bases that match TRBD2. CDR1 and CDR2 (germline): SGHTA, FQGTGA. This CDR3 is 16 amino acids long. The trim removed 4 bases at V and 4 bases at J, leaving 5 bases unmatched.

J is TRBJ1-4 and V is TRBV30, with D perhaps matching TRBD1 (5 bases). Between the trimmed V and J ends, which lost 8 bases and 7 bases, there was a span of 14 bases. CDR3 length equals 12 residues. From germline, CDR1 is GTSNPN and CDR2 SVGIG (reference sequence). The CDR3 loop reads CANKGNGEKLFF. The CDR3 nucleotides read TGTGCCAATAAGGGGAATGGTGAAAAACTGTTTTTT.

This clone appeared a few times. The rearrangement uses TRBV5-1 and TRBJ1-1; D possibly corresponds to TRBD1 (6 bases). V lost 7 bases to trimming and J lost 5 bases, with 15 bases between them. The CDR3 spans 13 residues. Germline CDR1 SGHRS, CDR2 YFSETQ. The CDR3 here is CASGQRGGTEAFF. Here the CDR3 DNA reads TGCGCCAGCGGACAGAGGGGTGGAACTGAAGCTTTCTTT. The variable domain in full, with the rest retrieved from reference TRBV5-1 and TRBJ1-1, is KAGVTQTPRYLIKTRGQQVTLSCSPISGHRSVSWYQQTPGQGLQFLFEYFSETQRNKGNFPGRFSGRQFSNSRSEMNVSTLELGDSALYLCASGQRGGTEAFFGQGTRLTVV.

The chain combines TRBV6-5 with TRBJ2-7, with TRBD2 matching 11 bases. J lost 4 bases, V lost 6 bases, and 5 bases had no gene match. Germline V gene lookup returns CDR1 MNHEY and CDR2 SVGAGI. This CDR3 comprises 14 residues. For the CDR3, the DNA is TGTGCCAGCAGGACTAGCGGGATAGTGTACGAGCAGTACTTC. This encodes CASRTSGIVYEQYF.

The rearrangement joins TRBV11-2 to TRBJ2-5; 12 positions match TRBD2. Germline V CDR1 and CDR2: SGHAT, FQNNGV. CDR3 size: 15 residues. With V trimmed by 6 bases and J by 4 bases, 6 bases remained unmatched. CDR3 sequence: CASRQGLAGRETQYF. The DNA for the CDR3 is TGTGCCAGCAGACAAGGACTAGCGGGAAGAGAGACCCAGTACTTC. The whole variable domain, remainder taken from reference TRBV11-2 and TRBJ2-5, is EAGVAQSPRYKIIEKRQSVAFWCNPISGHATLYWYQQILGQGPKLLIQFQNNGVVDDSQLPKDRFSAERLKGVDSTLKIQPAKLEDSAVYLCASRQGLAGRETQYFGPGTRLLVL.